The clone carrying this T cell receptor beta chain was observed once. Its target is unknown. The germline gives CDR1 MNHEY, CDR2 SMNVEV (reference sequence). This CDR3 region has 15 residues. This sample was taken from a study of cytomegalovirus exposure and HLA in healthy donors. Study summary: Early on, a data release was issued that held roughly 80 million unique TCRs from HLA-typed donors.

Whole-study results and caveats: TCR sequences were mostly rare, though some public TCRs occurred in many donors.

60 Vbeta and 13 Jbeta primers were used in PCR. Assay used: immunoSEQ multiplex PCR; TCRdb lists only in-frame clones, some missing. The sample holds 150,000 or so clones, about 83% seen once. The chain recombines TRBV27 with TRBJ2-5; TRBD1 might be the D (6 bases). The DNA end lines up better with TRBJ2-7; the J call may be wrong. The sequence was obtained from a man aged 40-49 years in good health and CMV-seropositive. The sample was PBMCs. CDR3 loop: CASSPLGRGIGEQYF. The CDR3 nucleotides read TGTGCCAGCAGTCCCTTAGGAAGGGGGATCGGCGAGCAGTACTTC.